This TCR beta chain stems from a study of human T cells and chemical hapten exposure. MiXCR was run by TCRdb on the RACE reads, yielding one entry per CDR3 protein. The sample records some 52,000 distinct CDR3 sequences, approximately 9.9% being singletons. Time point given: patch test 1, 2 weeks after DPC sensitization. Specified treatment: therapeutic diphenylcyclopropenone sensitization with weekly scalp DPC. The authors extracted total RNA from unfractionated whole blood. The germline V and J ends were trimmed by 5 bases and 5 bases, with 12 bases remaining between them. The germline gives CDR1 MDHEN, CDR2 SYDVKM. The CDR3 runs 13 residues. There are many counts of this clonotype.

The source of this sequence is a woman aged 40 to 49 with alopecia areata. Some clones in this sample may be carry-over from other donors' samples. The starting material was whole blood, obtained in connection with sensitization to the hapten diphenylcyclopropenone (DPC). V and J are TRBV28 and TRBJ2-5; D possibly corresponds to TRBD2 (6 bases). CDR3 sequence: CASSPMGGETQYF. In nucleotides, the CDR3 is TGTGCCAGCAGTCCTATGGGGGGTGAGACCCAGTACTTC.